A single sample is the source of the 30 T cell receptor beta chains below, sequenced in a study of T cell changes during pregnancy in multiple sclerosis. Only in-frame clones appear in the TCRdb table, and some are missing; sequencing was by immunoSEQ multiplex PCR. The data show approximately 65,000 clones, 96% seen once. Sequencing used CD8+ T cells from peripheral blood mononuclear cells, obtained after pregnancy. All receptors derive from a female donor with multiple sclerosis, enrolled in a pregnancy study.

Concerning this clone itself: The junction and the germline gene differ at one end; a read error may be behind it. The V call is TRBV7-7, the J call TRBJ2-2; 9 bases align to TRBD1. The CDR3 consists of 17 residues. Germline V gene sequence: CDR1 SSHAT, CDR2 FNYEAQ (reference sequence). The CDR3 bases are TGTGCTAGCAGCTTAAGCTTAGGACAGGGGTTCACCGGGGAGCTGTTTTTT. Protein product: CASSLSLGQGFTGELFF. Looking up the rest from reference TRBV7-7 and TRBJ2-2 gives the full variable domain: GAGVSQSPRYKVTKRGQDVTLRCDPISSHATLYWYQQALGQGPEFLTYFNYEAQPDKSGLPSDRFSAERPEGSISTLTIQRTEQRDSAMYRCASSLSLGQGFTGELFFGEGSRLTVL.

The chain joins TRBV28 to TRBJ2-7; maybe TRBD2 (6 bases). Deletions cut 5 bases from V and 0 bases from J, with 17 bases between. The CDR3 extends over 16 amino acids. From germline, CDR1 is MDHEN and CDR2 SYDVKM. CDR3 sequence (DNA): TGTGCCAGCAGTACCAGCTCGGGACTGCTCTCCTACGAGCAGTACTTC. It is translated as CASSTSSGLLSYEQYF.

CDR3 sequence reads: CASSLRDRGDNEQFF. Written as DNA, the CDR3 is TGTGCCAGCAGTTTAAGGGACAGGGGTGACAATGAGCAGTTCTTC. V usage is TRBV27 and J usage is TRBJ2-1; 10 bases are shared with TRBD1. Germline CDR1 MNHEY, CDR2 SMNVEV (reference sequence). This CDR3 contains 15 residues. V trimming: 2 bases; J trimming: 5 bases; junction bases outside the gene matches: 3.

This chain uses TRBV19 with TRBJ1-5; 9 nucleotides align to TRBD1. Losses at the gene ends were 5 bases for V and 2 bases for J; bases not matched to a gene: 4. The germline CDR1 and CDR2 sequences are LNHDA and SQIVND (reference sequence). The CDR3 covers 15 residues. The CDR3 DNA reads TGTGCCAGTAGTCCCACAGGGGGCGGCAATCAGCCCCAGCATTTT. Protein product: CASSPTGGGNQPQHF. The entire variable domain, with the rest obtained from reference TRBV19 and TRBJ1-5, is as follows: DGGITQSPKYLFRKEGQNVTLSCEQNLNHDAMYWYRQDPGQGLRLIYYSQIVNDFQKGDIAEGYSVSREKKESFPLTVTSAQKNPTAFYLCASSPTGGGNQPQHFGDGTRLSIL.

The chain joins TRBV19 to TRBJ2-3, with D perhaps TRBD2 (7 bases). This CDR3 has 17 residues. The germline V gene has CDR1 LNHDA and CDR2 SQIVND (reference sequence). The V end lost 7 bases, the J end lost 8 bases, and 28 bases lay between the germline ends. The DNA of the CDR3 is TGTGCCAGTAACCCCTACAGGGAGGGAGAGGCGGAGGTTACGCAGTATTTT. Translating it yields CASNPYREGEAEVTQYF.

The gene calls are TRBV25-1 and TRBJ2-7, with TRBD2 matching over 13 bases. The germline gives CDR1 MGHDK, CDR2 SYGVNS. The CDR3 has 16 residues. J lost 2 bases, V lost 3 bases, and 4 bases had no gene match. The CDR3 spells CASSEGTSGKTYEQYF. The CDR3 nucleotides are TGTGCCAGCAGTGAGGGGACTAGCGGGAAGACCTACGAGCAGTACTTC.

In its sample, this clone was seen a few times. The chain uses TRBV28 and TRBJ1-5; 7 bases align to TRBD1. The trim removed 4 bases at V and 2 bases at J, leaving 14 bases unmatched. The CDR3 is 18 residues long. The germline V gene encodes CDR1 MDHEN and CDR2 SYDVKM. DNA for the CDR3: TGTGCCAGCAGTTCCTCCTCAAATACAGGGGTAGGCAATCAGCCCCAGCATTTT. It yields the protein CASSSSSNTGVGNQPQHF.

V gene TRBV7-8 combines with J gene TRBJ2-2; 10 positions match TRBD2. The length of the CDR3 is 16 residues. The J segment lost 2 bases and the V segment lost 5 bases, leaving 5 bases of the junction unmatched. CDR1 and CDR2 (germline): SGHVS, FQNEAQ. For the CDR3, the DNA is TGTGCCAGCAGCAAGCGGACTAGCGGAAACACCGGGGAGCTGTTTTTT. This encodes CASSKRTSGNTGELFF.

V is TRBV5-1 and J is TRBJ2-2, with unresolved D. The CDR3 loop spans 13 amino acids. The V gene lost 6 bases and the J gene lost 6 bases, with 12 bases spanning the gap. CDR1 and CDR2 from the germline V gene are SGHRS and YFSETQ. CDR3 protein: CASIGSRPGELFF. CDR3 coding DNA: TGCGCCAGCATCGGTAGCCGTCCCGGGGAGCTGTTTTTT.

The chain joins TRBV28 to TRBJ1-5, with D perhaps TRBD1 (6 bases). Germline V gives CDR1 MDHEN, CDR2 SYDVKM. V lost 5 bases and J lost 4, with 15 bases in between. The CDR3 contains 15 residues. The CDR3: CASSDGPGANQPQHF. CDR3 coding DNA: TGTGCCAGCAGTGATGGGCCAGGGGCGAATCAGCCCCAGCATTTT.

The CDR3 DNA follows: TGTGCCAGCAGCCCCCAGTGGGGCCGGGAGCAGTACTTC. Residues: CASSPQWGREQYF. The chain couples TRBV7-9 to TRBJ2-7; D is possibly TRBD1 (5 bases). The germline gives CDR1 SEHNR, CDR2 FQNEAQ (reference sequence). Trimming took 5 bases from V and 7 from J, leaving 15 bases between them. The CDR3 totals 13 residues.

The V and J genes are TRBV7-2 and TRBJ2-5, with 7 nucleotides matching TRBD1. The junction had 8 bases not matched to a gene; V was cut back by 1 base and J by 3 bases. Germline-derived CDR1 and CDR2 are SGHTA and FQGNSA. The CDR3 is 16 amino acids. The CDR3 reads CASSLGYWTGEETQYF. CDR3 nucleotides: TGTGCCAGCAGCTTAGGGTATTGGACAGGAGAAGAGACCCAGTACTTC.

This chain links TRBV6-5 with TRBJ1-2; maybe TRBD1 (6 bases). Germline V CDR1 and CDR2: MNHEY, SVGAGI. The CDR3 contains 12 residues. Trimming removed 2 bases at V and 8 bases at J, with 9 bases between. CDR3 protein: CASSYGQTGYTF. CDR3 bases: TGTGCCAGCAGTTACGGACAGACCGGCTACACCTTC.

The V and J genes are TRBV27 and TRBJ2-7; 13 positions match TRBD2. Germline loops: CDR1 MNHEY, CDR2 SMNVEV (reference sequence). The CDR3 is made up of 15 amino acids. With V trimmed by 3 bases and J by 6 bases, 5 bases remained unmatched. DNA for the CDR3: TGTGCCAGCAGTTTCACTAGCGGGAGGGCCACCGAGCAGTACTTC. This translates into CASSFTSGRATEQYF.

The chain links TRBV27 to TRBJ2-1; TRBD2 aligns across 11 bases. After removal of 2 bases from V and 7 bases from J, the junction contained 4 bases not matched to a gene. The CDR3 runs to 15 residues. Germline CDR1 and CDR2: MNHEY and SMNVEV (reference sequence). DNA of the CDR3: TGTGCCAGCAGTTTAAGAACTAGCGGGAGTAATGAGCAGTTCTTC. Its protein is CASSLRTSGSNEQFF.

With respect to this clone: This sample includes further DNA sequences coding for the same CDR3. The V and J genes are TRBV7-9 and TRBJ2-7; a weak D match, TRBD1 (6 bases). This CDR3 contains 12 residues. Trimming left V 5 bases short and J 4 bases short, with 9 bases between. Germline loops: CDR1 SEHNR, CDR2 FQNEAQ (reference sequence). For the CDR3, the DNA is TGTGCCAGCAGCCCTACAGGGTACGAGCAGTACTTC. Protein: CASSPTGYEQYF.

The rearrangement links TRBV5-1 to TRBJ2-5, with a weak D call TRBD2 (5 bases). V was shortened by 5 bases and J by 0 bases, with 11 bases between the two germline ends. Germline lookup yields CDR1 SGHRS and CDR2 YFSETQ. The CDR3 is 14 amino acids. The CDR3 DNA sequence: TGCGCCAGCAGGCGGGTTTTGTACCAAGAGACCCAGTACTTC. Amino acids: CASRRVLYQETQYF.

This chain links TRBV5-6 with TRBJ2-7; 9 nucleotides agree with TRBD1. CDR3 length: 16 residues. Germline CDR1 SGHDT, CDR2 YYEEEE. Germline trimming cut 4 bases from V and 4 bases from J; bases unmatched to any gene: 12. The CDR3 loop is CASSRSSDRGLYEQYF. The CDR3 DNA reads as TGTGCCAGCAGCCGATCGAGTGACAGGGGGTTGTACGAGCAGTACTTC.

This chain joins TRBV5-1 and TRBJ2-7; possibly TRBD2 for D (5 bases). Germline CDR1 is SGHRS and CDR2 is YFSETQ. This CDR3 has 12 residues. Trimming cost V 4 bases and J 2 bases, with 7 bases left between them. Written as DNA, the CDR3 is TGCGCCAGCAGCGGGGAGACCTACGAGCAGTACTTC. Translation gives CASSGETYEQYF.

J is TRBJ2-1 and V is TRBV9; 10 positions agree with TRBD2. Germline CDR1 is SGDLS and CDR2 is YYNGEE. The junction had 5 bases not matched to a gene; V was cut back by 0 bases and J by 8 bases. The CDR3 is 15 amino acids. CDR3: CASSVGAGGPHEQFF. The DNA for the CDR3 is TGTGCCAGCAGCGTAGGAGCGGGAGGGCCCCATGAGCAGTTCTTC. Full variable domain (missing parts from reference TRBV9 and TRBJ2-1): DSGVTQTPKHLITATGQRVTLRCSPRSGDLSVYWYQQSLDQGLQFLIQYYNGEERAKGNILERFSAQQFPDLHSELNLSSLELGDSALYFCASSVGAGGPHEQFFGPGTRLTVL.

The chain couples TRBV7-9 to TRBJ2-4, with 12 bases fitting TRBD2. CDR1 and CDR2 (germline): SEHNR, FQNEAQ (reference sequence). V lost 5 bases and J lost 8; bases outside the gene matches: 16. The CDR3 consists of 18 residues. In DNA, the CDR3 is TGTGCCAGCAGCCTCCCTGAACTAGCGGGAGGTTTGGTAGACATTCAGTACTTC. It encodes CASSLPELAGGLVDIQYF.

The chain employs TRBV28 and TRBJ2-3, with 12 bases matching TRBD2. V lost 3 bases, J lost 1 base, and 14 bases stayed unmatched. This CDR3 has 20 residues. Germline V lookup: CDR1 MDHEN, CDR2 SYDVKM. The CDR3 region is CASSFPSGRAAGWGTDTQYF. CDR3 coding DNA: TGTGCCAGCAGTTTCCCTAGCGGGAGGGCTGCCGGATGGGGCACAGATACGCAGTATTTT.

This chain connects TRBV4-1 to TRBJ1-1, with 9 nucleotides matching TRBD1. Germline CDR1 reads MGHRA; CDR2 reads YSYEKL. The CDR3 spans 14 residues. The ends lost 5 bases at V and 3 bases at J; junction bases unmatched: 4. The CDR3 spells CASSTRDRDTEAFF. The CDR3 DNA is TGCGCCAGCAGCACCCGGGACAGGGACACTGAAGCTTTCTTT.

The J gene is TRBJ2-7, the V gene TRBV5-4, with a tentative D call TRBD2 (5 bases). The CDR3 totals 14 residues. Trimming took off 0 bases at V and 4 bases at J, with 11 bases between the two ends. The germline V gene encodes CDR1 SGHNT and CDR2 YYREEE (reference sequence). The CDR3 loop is CASSLEGGSYEQYF. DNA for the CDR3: TGTGCCAGCAGCTTGGAGGGCGGGTCATACGAGCAGTACTTC.

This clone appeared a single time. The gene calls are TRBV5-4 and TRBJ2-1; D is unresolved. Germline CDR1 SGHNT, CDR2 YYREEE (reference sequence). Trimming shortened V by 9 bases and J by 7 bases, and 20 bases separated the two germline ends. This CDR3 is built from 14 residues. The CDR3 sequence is CATRKNRALNEQFF. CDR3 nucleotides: TGTGCCACCCGAAAAAACAGAGCATTGAATGAGCAGTTCTTC.

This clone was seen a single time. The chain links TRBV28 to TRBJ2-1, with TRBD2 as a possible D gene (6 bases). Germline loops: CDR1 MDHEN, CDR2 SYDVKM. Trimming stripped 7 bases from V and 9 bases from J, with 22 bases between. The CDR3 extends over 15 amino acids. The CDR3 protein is CASTTETRRGSEQFF. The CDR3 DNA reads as TGTGCCAGCACAACAGAGACTAGACGGGGTAGTGAGCAGTTCTTC.

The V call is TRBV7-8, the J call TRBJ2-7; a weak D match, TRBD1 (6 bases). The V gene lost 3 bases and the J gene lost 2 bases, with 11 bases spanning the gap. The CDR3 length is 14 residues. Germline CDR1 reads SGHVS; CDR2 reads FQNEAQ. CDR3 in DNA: TGTGCCAGCAGCTTGTCTTCAGGGGCCTACGAGCAGTACTTC. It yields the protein CASSLSSGAYEQYF.

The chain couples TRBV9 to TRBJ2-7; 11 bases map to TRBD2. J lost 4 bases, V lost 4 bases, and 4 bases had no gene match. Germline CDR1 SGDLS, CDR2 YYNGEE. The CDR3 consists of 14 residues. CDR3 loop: CASSTTSGKYEQYF. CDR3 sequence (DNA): TGTGCCAGCAGCACGACTAGCGGGAAGTACGAGCAGTACTTC.

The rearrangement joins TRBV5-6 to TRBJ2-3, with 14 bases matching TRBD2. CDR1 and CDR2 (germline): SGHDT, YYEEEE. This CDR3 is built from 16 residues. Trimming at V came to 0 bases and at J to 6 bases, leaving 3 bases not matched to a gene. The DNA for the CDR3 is TGTGCCAGCAGCTTGGCCGGGACTAGCGGGAGTGATACGCAGTATTTT. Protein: CASSLAGTSGSDTQYF.

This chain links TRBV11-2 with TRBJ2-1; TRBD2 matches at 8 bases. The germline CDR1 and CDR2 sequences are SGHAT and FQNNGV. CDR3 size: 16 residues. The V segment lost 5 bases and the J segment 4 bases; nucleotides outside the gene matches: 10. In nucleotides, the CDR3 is TGTGCCAGCAGCGCCCGGGAGGGCCTTGGATACAATGAGCAGTTCTTC. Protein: CASSAREGLGYNEQFF.